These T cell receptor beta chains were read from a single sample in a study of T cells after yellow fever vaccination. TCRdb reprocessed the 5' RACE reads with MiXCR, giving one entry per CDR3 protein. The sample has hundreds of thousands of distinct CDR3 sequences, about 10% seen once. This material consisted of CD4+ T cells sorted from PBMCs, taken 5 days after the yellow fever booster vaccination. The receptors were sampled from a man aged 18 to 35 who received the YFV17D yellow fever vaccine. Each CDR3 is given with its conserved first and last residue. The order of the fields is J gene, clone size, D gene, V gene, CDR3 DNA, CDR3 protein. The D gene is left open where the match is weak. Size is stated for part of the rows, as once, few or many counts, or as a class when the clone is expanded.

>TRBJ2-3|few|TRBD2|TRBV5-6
TGTGCCAGCAGCTTAGCGGGGGGGCTAGTTCATACGCAGTATTTT
CASSLAGGLVHTQYF
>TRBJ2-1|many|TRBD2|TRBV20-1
TGCAGTGCTAGCCTCCCCACTAGCGGGGGGTTTGAAGAGCAGTTCTTC
CSASLPTSGGFEEQFF
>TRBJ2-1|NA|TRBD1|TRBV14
TGTGCCAGCAGCCAAGGGGTTCGGACAGGGAAGGACAATGAGCAGTTCTTC
CASSQGVRTGKDNEQFF
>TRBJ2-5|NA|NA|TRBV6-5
TGTGCCAGCAGTTACGGGGAGAGAATGGAGACCCAGTACTTC
CASSYGERMETQYF
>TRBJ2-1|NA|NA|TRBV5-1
TGCGCCAGCAGCATGCCACGCAATGAGCAGTTCTTC
CASSMPRNEQFF
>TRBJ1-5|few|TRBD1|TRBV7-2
TGTGCCAGCAGCCGGACAGGGCCGTATCAGCCCCAGCATTTT
CASSRTGPYQPQHF
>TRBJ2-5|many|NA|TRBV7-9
TGTGCCAGCAGCCGTCCCCAAGAGACCCAGTACTTC
CASSRPQETQYF
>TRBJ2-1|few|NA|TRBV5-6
TGTGCCAGCAGCCGCCTCATTGGCTCCTACAATGAGCAGTTCTTC
CASSRLIGSYNEQFF
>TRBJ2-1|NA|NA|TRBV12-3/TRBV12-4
TGTGCCAGCAGTTCTAACAGTGACGGGGGTGAGCAGTTCTTC
CASSSNSDGGEQFF
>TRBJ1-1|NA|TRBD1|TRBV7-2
TGTGCCAGCAGATTCTTGCGGGGGGACAGCCATCGTGAAGCTTTCTTT
CASRFLRGDSHREAFF
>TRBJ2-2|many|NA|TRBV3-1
TGTGCCAGCAGCCAAGAATCGGTCAACACCGGGGAGCTGTTTTTT
CASSQESVNTGELFF
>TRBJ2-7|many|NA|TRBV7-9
TGTGCCAGCAGCATACAGGGAATTGCGGTCCAGCAGTACTTC
CASSIQGIAVQQYF
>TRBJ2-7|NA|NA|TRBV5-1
TGCGCCAGCAGTTGGGAGTTCCCCTACGAGCAGTACTTC
CASSWEFPYEQYF
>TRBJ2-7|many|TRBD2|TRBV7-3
TGTGCCAGCAGCGTTCGGGGAGGGGCGAGCTCCTACGAGCAGTACTTC
CASSVRGGASSYEQYF
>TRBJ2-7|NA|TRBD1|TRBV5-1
TGCGCCAGCAGCTTGGGACAGGGATTCGAGCAGTACTTC
CASSLGQGFEQYF
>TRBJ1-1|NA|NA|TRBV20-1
TGCAGTGCAAAGCAGGGAAAGAAGGGAACTGAAGCTTTCTTT
CSAKQGKKGTEAFF
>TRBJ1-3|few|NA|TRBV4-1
TGCGCCAGCAGCCAAGGCTGGGCCCGCGAATCTGGAAACACCATATATTTT
CASSQGWARESGNTIYF
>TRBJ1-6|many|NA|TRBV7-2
TGTGCCAGCAGCTTAGGGGGGACGGCTAATTCACCCCTCCACTTT
CASSLGGTANSPLHF
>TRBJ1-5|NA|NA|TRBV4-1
TGCGCCAGCAGCCAAGTGAATTTGGGCTTCTCTGGGGATCAGCCCCAGCATTTT
CASSQVNLGFSGDQPQHF
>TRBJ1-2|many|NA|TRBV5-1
TGCGCCAGCAGCCGAGGTGAGGATGGCTACACCTTC
CASSRGEDGYTF
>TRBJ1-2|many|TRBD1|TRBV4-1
TGCGCCAGCAGCCAAGCAGGGGGCGGGGGCTACACCTTC
CASSQAGGGGYTF
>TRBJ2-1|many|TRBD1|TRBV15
TGTGCCACCAGCTCCAAGGGGGGACAGGGCTCCTACAATGAGCAGTTCTTC
CATSSKGGQGSYNEQFF
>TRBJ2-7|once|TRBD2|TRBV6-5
TGTGCCAGCAGTTACTCGTTTGGACTAGCGGGGGGGCCCTGGGAGCAGTACTTC
CASSYSFGLAGGPWEQYF
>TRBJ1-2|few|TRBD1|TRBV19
TGTGCCAGTAAGGAGGACAGGGGCGGCGTCTATGGCTACACCTTC
CASKEDRGGVYGYTF
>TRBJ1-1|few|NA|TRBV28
TGTGCCAGCATACGGGGGCTGAACACTGAAGCTTTCTTT
CASIRGLNTEAFF
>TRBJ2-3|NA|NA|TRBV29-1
TGCAGCGTTGCAGACAGCACGGCAAGCGATACGCAGTATTTT
CSVADSTASDTQYF
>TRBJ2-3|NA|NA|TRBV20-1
TGCAGTGTCCCCCCTCCCGGATCGGGGCAGGGGACGCAGTATTTT
CSVPPPGSGQGTQYF
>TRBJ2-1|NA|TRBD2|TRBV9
TGTGCCAGCAGCGCCAGTCTCGGGGGGTCCTACAATGAGCAGTTCTTC
CASSASLGGSYNEQFF
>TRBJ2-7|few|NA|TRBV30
TGTGCCTGGAGTGATCAGCCGACCTACGAGCAGTACTTC
CAWSDQPTYEQYF
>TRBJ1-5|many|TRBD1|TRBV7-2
TGTGCCAGCAGCAAGGACAGGAATCAGCCCCAGCATTTT
CASSKDRNQPQHF
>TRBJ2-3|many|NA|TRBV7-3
TGTGCCAGCAGCTTAATGACTAGCACAGATACGCAGTATTTT
CASSLMTSTDTQYF
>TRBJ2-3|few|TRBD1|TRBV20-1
TGCAGTGCTGCAGGTCTCGGGACAGGGGGCCGGAGAGATACGCAGTATTTT
CSAAGLGTGGRRDTQYF
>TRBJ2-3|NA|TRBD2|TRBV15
TGTGCCACCAGCAAGGAATTAGCGGGGGGGCTTGATACGCAGTATTTT
CATSKELAGGLDTQYF
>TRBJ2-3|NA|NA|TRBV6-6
TGTGCCAGCAGGGACTACCACACAGATACGCAGTATTTT
CASRDYHTDTQYF
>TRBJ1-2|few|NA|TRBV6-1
TGTGCCAGCAGTGAAATCCGGGGCTATGGCTACACCTTC
CASSEIRGYGYTF
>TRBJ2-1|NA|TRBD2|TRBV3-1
TGTGCCAGCAGCCAAGGGGGGGGTGAGCAGTTCTTC
CASSQGGGEQFF
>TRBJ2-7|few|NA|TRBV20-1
TGCAGTGCTCGGCCCGGGACACTAGATTACGAGCAGTACTTC
CSARPGTLDYEQYF
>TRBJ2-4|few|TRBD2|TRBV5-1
TGCGCCAGCAGCTTGCTCCACGGGAGGGAGTCTCAGTACTTC
CASSLLHGRESQYF
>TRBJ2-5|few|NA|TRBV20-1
TGCAGTGCTAGAGAGGGAGCGGCGGAGACCCAGTACTTC
CSAREGAAETQYF
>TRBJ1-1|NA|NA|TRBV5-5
TGTGCCAGCAGCTTGGGGGTTAGCACTGAAGCTTTCTTT
CASSLGVSTEAFF
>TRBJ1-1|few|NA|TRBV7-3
TGTGCCAGCAGCGCCACTGCCACGAACACTGAAGCTTTCTTT
CASSATATNTEAFF
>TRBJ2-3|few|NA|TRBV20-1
TGCAGTGCTAGTAGAGTCTACACAGATACGCAGTATTTT
CSASRVYTDTQYF
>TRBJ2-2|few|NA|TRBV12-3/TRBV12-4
TGTGCCAGCAGTTTAGTGCTGGCGAGCGGGGAGCTGTTTTTT
CASSLVLASGELFF
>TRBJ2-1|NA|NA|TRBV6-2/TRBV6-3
TGTGCCAGCAGTTCGGGAGCTTCACGGTTCTTC
CASSSGASRFF
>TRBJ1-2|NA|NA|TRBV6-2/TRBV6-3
TGTGCCAGCAGTTACACCTATGGCTACACCTTC
CASSYTYGYTF
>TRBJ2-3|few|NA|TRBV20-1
TGCAGTGCAAGGGACTCCAAAGCAGGGGATACGCAGTATTTT
CSARDSKAGDTQYF
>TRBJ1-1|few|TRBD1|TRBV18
TGTGCCAGCTCACCCTCCGGACAGGGGAACACTGAAGCTTTCTTT
CASSPSGQGNTEAFF
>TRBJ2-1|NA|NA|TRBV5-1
TGCGCCAGCAGCTTAAATGAGGATGAGCAGTTCTTC
CASSLNEDEQFF
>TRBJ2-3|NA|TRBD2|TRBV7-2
TGTGCCAGCAGTCTCGCCCCCCCTAGCGGGGGGTGGGGAGATACGCAGTATTTT
CASSLAPPSGGWGDTQYF
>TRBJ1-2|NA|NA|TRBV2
TGTGCCAGCAGTGAAGCGGGGGAACGGTATGGCTACACCTTC
CASSEAGERYGYTF
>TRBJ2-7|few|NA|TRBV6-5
TGTGCCAGCAGTTACTCGACGGGACCGGGGAACGAGCAGTACTTC
CASSYSTGPGNEQYF
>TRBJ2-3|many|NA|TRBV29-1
TGCAGCGTACAGTGGTCGGTACCAGATACGCAGTATTTT
CSVQWSVPDTQYF
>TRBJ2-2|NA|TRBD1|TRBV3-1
TGTGCCAGCAGCCGGACAGGGCTGGGGCTGTTTTTT
CASSRTGLGLFF
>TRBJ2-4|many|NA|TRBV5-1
TGCGCCAGCAGCCAGGGGGAGGACCAGGGACGGATTCAGTACTTC
CASSQGEDQGRIQYF
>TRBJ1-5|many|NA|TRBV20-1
TGCAGTGCTTCCCCCTCGTTTGGGGGCTATGCCAATCAGCCCCAGCATTTT
CSASPSFGGYANQPQHF
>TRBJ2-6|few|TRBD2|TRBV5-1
TGCGCCAGCAGCCGTCTCGGGAGCGGGAACTCTGGGGCCAACGTCCTGACTTTC
CASSRLGSGNSGANVLTF
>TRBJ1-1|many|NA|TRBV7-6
TGTGCCAGCAGCTTAGCGCTTGGGGAGCCCACTGAAGTTTTCTTT
CASSLALGEPTEVFF
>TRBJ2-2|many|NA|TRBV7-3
TGTGCCAGCAGCTTAACGTTCCCAGCTAACACCGGGGAGCTGTTTTTT
CASSLTFPANTGELFF
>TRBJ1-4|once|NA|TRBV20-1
TGCAGTGCTAGAACCGGGATGTATGAAAAACTGTTTTTT
CSARTGMYEKLFF
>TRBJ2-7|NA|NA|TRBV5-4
TGTGCCAGCAGCGCGACAAGCTCCTACGAGCAGTACTTC
CASSATSSYEQYF